This T cell receptor (beta chain) was sequenced in a study of CD8+ T cells in alopecia areata. Once RNA had been extracted, it was reverse transcribed into cDNA to act as the sequencing template. Method: immunoSEQ multiplex PCR; TCRdb's copy keeps in-frame clones and lacks some. The sample lists about 190,000 clones, 50% to 60% occurring once. The treatment here: oral pan-JAK inhibitor, 5-10 mg twice daily. The germline V and J ends were trimmed by 6 bases and 2 bases, with 12 bases remaining between them. The CDR3 is made up of 13 amino acids. Germline V gene lookup returns CDR1 SQVTM and CDR2 ANQGSEA. On this clone itself: Other DNA sequences in the sample encode the same CDR3.

Sequenced here: CD4+ T cells sorted from blood, sampled at week 4, from a patient treated with tofacitinib. This sequence joins TRBV29-1 and TRBJ2-3; no clear D. The TCR comes from a human donor with alopecia areata. The CDR3 DNA sequence: TGCAGCGTGGACGCGGAGAACACAGATACGCAGTATTTT. The encoded protein is CSVDAENTDTQYF.